This entry lists 29 T cell receptor beta chains sequenced from one sample in a study of blood T cell repertoires in COVID-19. Profiled with immunoSEQ multiplex PCR; TCRdb holds only in-frame clones, not every one. This sample yields 250,000 to 300,000 clones, of which around 84% are seen a single time; about 5% belongs to the top ten. The sequencing sample was made of PBMCs or T cells enriched from blood (not recorded which). These receptor sequences come from a man in his forties who had been exposed to COVID-19.

The chain links TRBV30 to TRBJ1-2; no definite D call. Germline V gene lookup returns CDR1 GTSNPN and CDR2 SVGIG (reference sequence). The CDR3 is made up of 13 amino acids. V lost 2 bases to trimming and J lost 2 bases, with 9 bases between them. The CDR3 sequence is CAWSPGANYGYTF. The CDR3 DNA reads as TGTGCCTGGAGTCCGGGAGCGAACTATGGCTACACCTTC.

The V gene is TRBV19, the J gene TRBJ1-1; D remains unclear. V was pared by 6 bases and J by 0 bases, with 11 bases between. Looked up from germline, CDR1 is LNHDA and CDR2 is SQIVND (reference sequence). The CDR3 contains 14 residues. CDR3 nucleotides: TGTGCCAGTAGCCCACAGATCATGAACACTGAAGCTTTCTTT. It translates to CASSPQIMNTEAFF.

The chain is built from TRBV6-5 and TRBJ1-1; no definite D call. CDR1 is MNHEY and CDR2 is SVGAGI in the germline V gene. There are 15 residues in the CDR3. Trimming pared 0 bases from V and 2 bases from J, leaving 10 bases between. CDR3 coding DNA: TGTGCCAGCAGTTACTCGGGAGGGATCAACACTGAAGCTTTCTTT. This translates into CASSYSGGINTEAFF.

This clone was counted a single time. The V call is TRBV10-1, the J call TRBJ2-4; 11 bases match TRBD1. Germline CDR1 is WNHNN and CDR2 is SYGVQD (reference sequence). The trim removed 5 bases at V and 6 bases at J, leaving 6 bases unmatched. The CDR3 length is 15 residues. In nucleotides, the CDR3 is TGCGCCAGCAGTAAGGCCGGGACAGGGGGAAACATTCAGTACTTC. It yields the protein CASSKAGTGGNIQYF.

This sequence joins TRBV20-1 and TRBJ1-2; D is ambiguous. The ends were cut back, 6 bases at V and 4 bases at J, with 9 bases in the middle. This CDR3 comprises 11 residues. Looked up from germline, CDR1 is DFQATT and CDR2 is SNEGSKA (reference sequence). CDR3 in amino acids: CSAKQVYGYTF. CDR3 nucleotides: TGCAGTGCGAAGCAGGTCTATGGCTACACCTTC.

The chain employs TRBV19 and TRBJ1-1, with 7 bases aligning to TRBD1. Germline V CDR1 and CDR2: LNHDA, SQIVND (reference sequence). Unmatched junction bases numbered 9, after V lost 10 bases and J lost 1 base. The CDR3 spans 14 residues. CDR3 DNA: TGTGCCACGAAAGCCGGGACAGAGAACACTGAAGCTTTCTTT. Protein: CATKAGTENTEAFF.

This chain connects TRBV5-6 to TRBJ1-1, with TRBD1 as a possible D gene (6 bases). The length of the CDR3 is 14 residues. Germline V CDR1 and CDR2: SGHDT, YYEEEE. Trimming took 6 bases from V and 3 from J, leaving 15 bases between them. As DNA, the CDR3 is TGTGCCAGCAACACAGGGTTTTTGGACACTGAAGCTTTCTTT. Translated, it gives CASNTGFLDTEAFF.

This rearrangement joins TRBV6-5 to TRBJ2-1, with 11 bases aligning to TRBD2. Germline lookup yields CDR1 MNHEY and CDR2 SVGAGI. The V and J ends lost 6 bases and 7 bases, in that order; junction bases with no gene match: 8. The CDR3 sequence is 15 residues long. CDR3 bases: TGTGCCAGCAGAAGAGGGACTAGCGGCCTAAATGAGCAGTTCTTC. Its protein is CASRRGTSGLNEQFF.

The genes are TRBV6-1 and TRBJ2-3; possible D gene TRBD1, 6 bases. The CDR3 has 16 residues. The ends were cut back, 2 bases at V and 2 bases at J, with 14 bases in the middle. The V gene's germline CDR1 is MNHNS and CDR2 SASEGT. Here the CDR3 reads CASSESVTGNTDTQYF. The CDR3 DNA reads TGTGCCAGCAGTGAATCTGTGACAGGCAACACAGATACGCAGTATTTT.

The gene calls are TRBV27 and TRBJ1-1, with a possible D match to TRBD1 (6 bases). The CDR3 spans 15 residues. The germline CDR1 and CDR2 sequences are MNHEY and SMNVEV (reference sequence). Trimming took off 4 bases at V and 7 bases at J, with 19 bases between the two ends. The CDR3 here is CASSSRGGWRNEAFF. Here the CDR3 DNA reads TGTGCCAGCAGTTCCCGTGGGGGCTGGCGGAATGAAGCTTTCTTT.

The V call is TRBV14, the J call TRBJ2-7, with TRBD1 as a possible D gene (5 bases). The CDR3 is 12 amino acids. Germline assignment: CDR1 SGHDN and CDR2 FVKESK. V was trimmed by 4 bases and J by 10 bases, leaving 14 bases between them. CDR3 protein: CASSLEQVVQYF. DNA for the CDR3: TGTGCCAGCAGCCTCGAACAGGTCGTTCAGTACTTC. The entire variable domain, with the rest obtained from reference TRBV14 and TRBJ2-7, is as follows: EAGVTQFPSHSVIEKGQTVTLRCDPISGHDNLYWYRRVMGKEIKFLLHFVKESKQDESGMPNNRFLAERTGGTYSTLKVQPAELEDSGVYFCASSLEQVVQYFGPGTRLTVT.

The chain employs TRBV21-1 and TRBJ1-3. TRBV21-1 is shown as a pseudogene. This CDR3 spans 15 amino acids. The CDR3 nucleotides read TGTGCCACCTCCCGGAGTTCGAGCTCTGGAAACACCATATATTTT. Translating gives CATSRSSSSGNTIYF.

This clone is a singleton in its sample. CDR3 DNA: TGCGCCAGCAGTTTCCGGGGGGAAACTGAAGCTTTCTTT. Encoded protein: CASSFRGETEAFF. The chain couples TRBV5-1 to TRBJ1-1, with TRBD1 as a possible D gene (5 bases). From germline, CDR1 is SGHRS and CDR2 YFSETQ. The CDR3 is 13 residues long. V shed 5 bases and J shed 5 bases, with 13 bases lying between them.

The rearrangement links TRBV27 to TRBJ2-2; no definite D call. V was clipped by 3 bases and J by 6 bases, with 5 bases between them. Germline V gene lookup returns CDR1 MNHEY and CDR2 SMNVEV (reference sequence). This CDR3 contains 12 residues. CDR3 DNA sequence: TGTGCCAGCAGTTTTGAGTCCGGGGAGCTGTTTTTT. Translating it yields CASSFESGELFF.

The chain uses TRBV6-6 and TRBJ2-6; TRBD1 matches 12 bases. This CDR3 has 20 amino acids. The germline gives CDR1 MNHNY, CDR2 SVGAGI (reference sequence). With 5 bases clipped from V and 0 bases from J, the junction kept 11 bases outside the gene matches. CDR3 DNA sequence: TGTGCCAGCAGTCAGGCCGGGACAGGGGGCTTTCTCTCTGGGGCCAACGTCCTGACTTTC. Its translation is CASSQAGTGGFLSGANVLTF.

The genes are TRBV14 and TRBJ1-6, with D maybe TRBD1 (5 bases). The CDR3 has 14 residues. V was cut by 5 bases and J by 7 bases, with 12 bases left in between. Per the germline V gene, CDR1 is SGHDN and CDR2 is FVKESK. The CDR3 bases are TGTGCCAGCAGCTTCCTGCGGGGGAATTCACCCCTCCACTTT. Protein sequence: CASSFLRGNSPLHF.

The chain has TRBV7-2 and TRBJ1-2, with D tentatively TRBD1 (5 bases). The ends were cut back, 1 base at V and 7 bases at J, with 13 bases in the middle. Looked up from germline, CDR1 is SGHTA and CDR2 is FQGNSA. The CDR3 loop spans 14 amino acids. Here the CDR3 DNA reads TGTGCCAGCAGCTTAGGCCAGGTCGGGGGTGGCTACACCTTC. Its translation: CASSLGQVGGGYTF.

This chain links TRBV19 with TRBJ1-4; D gene ambiguous. Per germline, CDR1 LNHDA and CDR2 SQIVND (reference sequence). V shed 1 base and J shed 0 bases, with 6 bases lying between them. The CDR3 is made up of 15 amino acids. CDR3 residues: CASSIGSATNEKLFF. The CDR3 DNA reads as TGTGCCAGTAGTATAGGCAGCGCAACTAATGAAAAACTGTTTTTT.

The rearrangement links TRBV11-3 to TRBJ1-1; D may be TRBD1 (5 bases). The length of the CDR3 is 13 residues. From germline, CDR1 is SGHNT and CDR2 YENEEA. Deletions cut 5 bases from V and 3 bases from J, with 10 bases between. CDR3 sequence reads: CASSLRVDTEAFF. The CDR3 bases are TGTGCCAGCAGCCTCAGGGTTGACACTGAAGCTTTCTTT. The full variable domain, completed using reference TRBV11-3 and TRBJ1-1, is EAGVVQSPRYKIIEKKQPVAFWCNPISGHNTLYWYLQNLGQGPELLIRYENEEAVDDSQLPKDRFSAERLKGVDSTLKIQPAELGDSAVYLCASSLRVDTEAFFGQGTRLTVV.

The J gene is TRBJ2-7, the V gene TRBV27, with 14 bases that match TRBD2. The J segment lost 3 bases and the V segment lost 4 bases, leaving 11 bases of the junction unmatched. Germline CDR1 and CDR2: MNHEY and SMNVEV (reference sequence). The CDR3 is made up of 18 amino acids. DNA for the CDR3: TGTGCCAGCAGTTCGACCGGGACTAGCGGGAGTGCCCGCTACGAGCAGTACTTC. Translated, it gives CASSSTGTSGSARYEQYF.

The chain links TRBV7-9 to TRBJ2-7, with D uncertain. V shed 5 bases and J shed 7 bases, with 12 bases lying between them. Germline CDR1 and CDR2: SEHNR and FQNEAQ (reference sequence). CDR3 length: 12 residues. As DNA, the CDR3 is TGTGCCAGCAGCCCGTTAGATCAAGAGCAGTACTTC. It specifies CASSPLDQEQYF. Full variable domain (missing parts from reference TRBV7-9 and TRBJ2-7): DTGVSQNPRHKITKRGQNVTFRCDPISEHNRLYWYRQTLGQGPEFLTYFQNEAQLEKSRLLSDRFSAERPKGSFSTLEIQRTEQGDSAMYLCASSPLDQEQYFGPGTRLTVT.

CDR3 amino acids: CASSLGLAGFEQYF. CDR3 DNA: TGTGCCAGCAGTTTAGGACTAGCGGGATTCGAGCAGTACTTC. The J gene is TRBJ2-7, the V gene TRBV6-5; 12 bases are shared with TRBD2. V was pared by 4 bases and J by 6 bases, with 4 bases of the junction left unmatched. This CDR3 region has 14 residues. Germline V gives CDR1 MNHEY, CDR2 SVGAGI.

The chain carries TRBV11-3 and TRBJ1-2, with D tentatively TRBD1 (6 bases). The CDR3 spans 15 residues. V was clipped by 5 bases and J by 7 bases, with 20 bases between them. The germline gives CDR1 SGHNT, CDR2 YENEEA. The CDR3: CASSHRSVLGAGYTF. The DNA of the CDR3 is TGTGCCAGCAGCCATCGTTCGGTGCTGGGGGCTGGCTACACCTTC.

DNA for the CDR3: TGCGCCAGCAGCCAAGTTTCAGGCTGGGATTCACCCCTCCACTTT. Its translation: CASSQVSGWDSPLHF. This chain uses TRBV4-1 with TRBJ1-6; D gene uncertain. Germline CDR1 reads MGHRA; CDR2 reads YSYEKL. The CDR3 runs 15 residues. V was cut by 1 base and J by 8 bases, with 12 bases left in between.

This chain joins TRBV5-1 and TRBJ1-2, with 7 nucleotides matching TRBD1. This CDR3 contains 19 residues. Germline CDR1 and CDR2: SGHRS and YFSETQ. Germline trimming cut 0 bases from V and 0 bases from J; bases unmatched to any gene: 14. The CDR3 DNA is TGCGCCAGCAGCTTGGTCTTAACGGGACAGCCAAGCCCTAACTATGGCTACACCTTC. Its translation: CASSLVLTGQPSPNYGYTF. The full variable domain, rest sourced from reference TRBV5-1 and TRBJ1-2, is KAGVTQTPRYLIKTRGQQVTLSCSPISGHRSVSWYQQTPGQGLQFLFEYFSETQRNKGNFPGRFSGRQFSNSRSEMNVSTLELGDSALYLCASSLVLTGQPSPNYGYTFGSGTRLTVV.

CDR3 bases: TGTGCCAGCAGCCTCTCCAGCGGTGGGGAAAAACTGTTTTTT. As protein: CASSLSSGGEKLFF. This sequence joins TRBV3-1 (or the pseudogene TRBV3-2) and TRBJ1-4; D uncertain. Germline CDR1 LGHDT, CDR2 YNNKEL (reference sequence). Trimming took off 4 bases at V and 8 bases at J, with 14 bases between the two ends. The length of the CDR3 is 14 residues.

CDR3 bases: TGTGCCACCAGTGATTCATATGCTTCGGGACAGCATTTT. Protein sequence: CATSDSYASGQHF. The chain joins TRBV24-1 to TRBJ1-5; the D is unclear. The germline V and J ends were trimmed by 2 bases and 13 bases, with 14 bases remaining between them. This CDR3 is 13 amino acids long. Germline CDR1 and CDR2: KGHDR and SFDVKD.

This clone was counted between two and nine times. The chain uses TRBV6-5 and TRBJ1-1; the D gene is possibly TRBD1 (6 bases). CDR3 length: 14 amino acids. CDR1 is MNHEY and CDR2 is SVGAGI in the germline V gene. The V and J ends lost 6 bases and 1 base respectively, with 12 bases between them. DNA for the CDR3: TGTGCCAGCAGGGATAAACAGGGGAACACTGAAGCTTTCTTT. It translates to CASRDKQGNTEAFF.

V and J are TRBV19 and TRBJ2-7, with 9 bases aligning to TRBD2. V shed 4 bases and J 6 bases; nucleotides not matched to a gene: 10. Germline CDR1 is LNHDA and CDR2 is SQIVND (reference sequence). The CDR3 totals 15 residues. The CDR3 protein is CASSKGSSGTREQYF. The DNA of the CDR3 is TGTGCCAGTAGTAAAGGTTCTAGCGGGACTCGCGAGCAGTACTTC.